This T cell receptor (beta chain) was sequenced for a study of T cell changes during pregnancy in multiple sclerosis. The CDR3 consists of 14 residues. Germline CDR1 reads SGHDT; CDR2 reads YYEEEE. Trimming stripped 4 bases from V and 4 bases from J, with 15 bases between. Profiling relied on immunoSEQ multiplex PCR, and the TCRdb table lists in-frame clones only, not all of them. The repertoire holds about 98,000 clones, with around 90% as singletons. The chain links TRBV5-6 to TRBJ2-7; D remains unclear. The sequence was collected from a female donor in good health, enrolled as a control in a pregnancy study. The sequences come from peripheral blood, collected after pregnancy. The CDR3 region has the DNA TGTGCCAGCAGCCCCTCCCCCACCGGGTACGAGCAGTACTTC. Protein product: CASSPSPTGYEQYF.